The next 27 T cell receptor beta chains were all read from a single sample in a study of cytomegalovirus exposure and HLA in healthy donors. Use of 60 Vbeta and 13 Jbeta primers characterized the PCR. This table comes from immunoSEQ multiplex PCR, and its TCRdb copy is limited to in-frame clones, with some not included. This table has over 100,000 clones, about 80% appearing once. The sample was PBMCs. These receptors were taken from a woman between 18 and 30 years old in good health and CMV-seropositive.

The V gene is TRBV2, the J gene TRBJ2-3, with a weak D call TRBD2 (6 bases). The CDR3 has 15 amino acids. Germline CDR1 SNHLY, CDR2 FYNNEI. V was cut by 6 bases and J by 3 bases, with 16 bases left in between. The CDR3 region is CASRGWLGGTDTQYF. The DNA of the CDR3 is TGTGCCAGCAGAGGATGGCTCGGGGGAACAGATACGCAGTATTTT.

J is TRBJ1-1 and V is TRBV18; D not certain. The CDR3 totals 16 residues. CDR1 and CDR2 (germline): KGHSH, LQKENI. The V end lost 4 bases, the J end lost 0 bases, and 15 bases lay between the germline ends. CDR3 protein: CASSLSGVTMNTEAFF. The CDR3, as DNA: TGTGCCAGCTCACTTTCCGGGGTGACAATGAACACTGAAGCTTTCTTT.

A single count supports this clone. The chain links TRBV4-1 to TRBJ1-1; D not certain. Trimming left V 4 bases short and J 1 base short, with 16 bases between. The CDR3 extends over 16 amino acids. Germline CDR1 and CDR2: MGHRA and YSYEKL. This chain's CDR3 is CASSRVGQRKNTEAFF. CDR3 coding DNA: TGCGCCAGCAGCCGAGTGGGCCAAAGGAAGAACACTGAAGCTTTCTTT.

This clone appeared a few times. The CDR3 protein is CAGKLGQLYEQYF. Here the CDR3 DNA reads TGTGCCGGAAAACTAGGACAGCTCTACGAGCAGTACTTC. The chain has TRBV30 and TRBJ2-5, with D possibly TRBD1 on 6 matching bases. The J call may be in error: the DNA end matches TRBJ2-7 better. This CDR3 is 13 amino acids long. Germline V lookup: CDR1 GTSNPN, CDR2 SVGIG (reference sequence).

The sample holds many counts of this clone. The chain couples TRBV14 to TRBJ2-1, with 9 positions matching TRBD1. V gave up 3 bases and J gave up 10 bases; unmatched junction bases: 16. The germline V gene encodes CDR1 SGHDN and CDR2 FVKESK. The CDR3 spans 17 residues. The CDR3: CASSHSFHRGLLQEQFF. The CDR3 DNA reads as TGTGCCAGCAGCCATTCGTTCCACAGGGGGCTTCTTCAGGAGCAGTTCTTC.

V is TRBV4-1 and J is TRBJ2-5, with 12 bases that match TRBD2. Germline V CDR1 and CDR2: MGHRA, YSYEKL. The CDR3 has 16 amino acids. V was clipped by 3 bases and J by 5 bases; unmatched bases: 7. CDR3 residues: CASSQMTSGRWETQYF. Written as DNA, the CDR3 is TGCGCCAGCAGCCAGATGACTAGCGGGAGATGGGAGACCCAGTACTTC.

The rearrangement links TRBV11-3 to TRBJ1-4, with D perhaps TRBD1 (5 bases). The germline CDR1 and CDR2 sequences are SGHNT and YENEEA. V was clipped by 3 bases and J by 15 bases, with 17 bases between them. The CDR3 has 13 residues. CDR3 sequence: CASSFRGSPVLFF. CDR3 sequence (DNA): TGTGCCAGCAGCTTCCGGGGGAGTCCTGTCTTGTTTTTT.

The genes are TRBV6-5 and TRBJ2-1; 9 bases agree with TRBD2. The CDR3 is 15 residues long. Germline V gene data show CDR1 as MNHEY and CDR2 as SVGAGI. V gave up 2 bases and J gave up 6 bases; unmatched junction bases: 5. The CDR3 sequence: CASSYLAGLPNEQFF. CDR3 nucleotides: TGTGCCAGCAGTTACCTAGCGGGATTACCCAATGAGCAGTTCTTC.

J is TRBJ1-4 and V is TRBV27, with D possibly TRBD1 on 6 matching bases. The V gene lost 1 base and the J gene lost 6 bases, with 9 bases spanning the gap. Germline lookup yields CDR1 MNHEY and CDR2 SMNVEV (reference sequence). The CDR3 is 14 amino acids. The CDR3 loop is CASSLLAGDEKLFF. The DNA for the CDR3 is TGTGCCAGCAGTTTATTGGCAGGGGATGAAAAACTGTTTTTT. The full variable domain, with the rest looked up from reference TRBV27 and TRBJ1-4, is EAQVTQNPRYLITVTGKKLTVTCSQNMNHEYMSWYRQDPGLGLRQIYYSMNVEVTDKGDVPEGYKVSRKEKRNFPLILESPSPNQTSLYFCASSLLAGDEKLFFGSGTQLSVL.

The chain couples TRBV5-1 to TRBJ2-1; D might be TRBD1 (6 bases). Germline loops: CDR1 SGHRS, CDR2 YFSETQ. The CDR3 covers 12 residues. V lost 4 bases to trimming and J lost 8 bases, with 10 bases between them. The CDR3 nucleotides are TGCGCCAGCAGCACCAGGGGTCATGAGCAGTTCTTC. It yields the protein CASSTRGHEQFF.

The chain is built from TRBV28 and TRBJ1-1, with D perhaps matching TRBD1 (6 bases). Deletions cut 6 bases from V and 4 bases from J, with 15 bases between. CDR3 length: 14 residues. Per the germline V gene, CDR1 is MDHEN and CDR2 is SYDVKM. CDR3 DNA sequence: TGTGCCAGCAGGAGACAGGCCGAAATCACTGAAGCTTTCTTT. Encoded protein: CASRRQAEITEAFF.

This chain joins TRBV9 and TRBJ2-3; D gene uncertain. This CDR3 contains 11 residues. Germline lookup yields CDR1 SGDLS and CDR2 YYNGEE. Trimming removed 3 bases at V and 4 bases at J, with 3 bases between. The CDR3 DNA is TGTGCCAGCAGCGCGTCAGATACGCAGTATTTT. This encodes CASSASDTQYF.

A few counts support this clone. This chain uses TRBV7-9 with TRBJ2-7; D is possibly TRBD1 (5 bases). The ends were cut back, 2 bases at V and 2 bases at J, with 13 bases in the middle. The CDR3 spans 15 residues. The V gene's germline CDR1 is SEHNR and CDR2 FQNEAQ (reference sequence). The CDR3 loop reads CASSLLRTNPYEQYF. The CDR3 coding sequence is TGTGCCAGCAGCTTATTACGGACAAACCCCTACGAGCAGTACTTC. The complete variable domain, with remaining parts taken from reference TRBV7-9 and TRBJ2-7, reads DTGVSQNPRHKITKRGQNVTFRCDPISEHNRLYWYRQTLGQGPEFLTYFQNEAQLEKSRLLSDRFSAERPKGSFSTLEIQRTEQGDSAMYLCASSLLRTNPYEQYFGPGTRLTVT.

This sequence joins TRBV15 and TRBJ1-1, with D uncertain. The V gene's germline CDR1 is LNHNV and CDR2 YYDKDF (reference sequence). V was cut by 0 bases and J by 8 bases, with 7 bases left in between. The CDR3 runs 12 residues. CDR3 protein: CATSRDTTEAFF. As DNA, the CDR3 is TGTGCCACCAGCAGAGATACGACAGAAGCTTTCTTT.

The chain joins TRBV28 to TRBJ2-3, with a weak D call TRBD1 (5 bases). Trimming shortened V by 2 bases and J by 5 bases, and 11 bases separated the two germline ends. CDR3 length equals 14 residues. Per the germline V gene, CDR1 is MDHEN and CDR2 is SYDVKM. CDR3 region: CASSLSGAIDTQYF. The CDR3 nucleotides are TGTGCCAGCAGTTTAAGTGGGGCTATAGATACGCAGTATTTT.

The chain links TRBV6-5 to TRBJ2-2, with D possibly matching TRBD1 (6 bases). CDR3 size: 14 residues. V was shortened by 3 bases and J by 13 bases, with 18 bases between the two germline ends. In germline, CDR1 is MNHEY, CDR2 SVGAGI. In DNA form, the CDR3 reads TGTGCCAGCAGTTATGGCCTTGGACAGCCGGCGCTGTTTTTT. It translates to CASSYGLGQPALFF.

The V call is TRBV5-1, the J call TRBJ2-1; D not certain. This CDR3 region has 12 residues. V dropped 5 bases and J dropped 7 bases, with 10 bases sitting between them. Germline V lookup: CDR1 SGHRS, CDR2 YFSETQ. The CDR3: CASSSYGNEQFF. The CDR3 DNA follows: TGCGCCAGCAGTTCTTACGGGAATGAGCAGTTCTTC.

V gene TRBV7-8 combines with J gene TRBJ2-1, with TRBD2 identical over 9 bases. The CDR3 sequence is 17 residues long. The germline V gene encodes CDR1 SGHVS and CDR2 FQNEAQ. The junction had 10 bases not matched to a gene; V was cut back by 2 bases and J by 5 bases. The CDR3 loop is CASSLRPPSGTDNEQFF. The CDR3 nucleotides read TGTGCCAGCAGCTTACGCCCCCCTAGCGGGACCGACAATGAGCAGTTCTTC. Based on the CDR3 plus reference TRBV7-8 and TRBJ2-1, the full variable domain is GAGVSQSPRYKVAKRGQDVALRCDPISGHVSLFWYQQALGQGPEFLTYFQNEAQLDKSGLPSDRFFAERPEGSVSTLKIQRTQQEDSAVYLCASSLRPPSGTDNEQFFGPGTRLTVL.

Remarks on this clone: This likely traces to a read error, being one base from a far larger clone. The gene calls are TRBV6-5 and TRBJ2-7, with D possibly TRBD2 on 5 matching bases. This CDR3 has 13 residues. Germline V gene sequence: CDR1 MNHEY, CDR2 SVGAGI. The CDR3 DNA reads TGTGCCAGCAGTTACCCGGAAGAGGGCGAGCAGTGCTTC. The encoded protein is CASSYPEEGEQCF.

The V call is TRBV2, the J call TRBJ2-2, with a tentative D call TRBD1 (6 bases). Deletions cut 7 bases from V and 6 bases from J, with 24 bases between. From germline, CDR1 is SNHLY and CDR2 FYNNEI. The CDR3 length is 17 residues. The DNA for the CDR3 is TGTGCCAGCAAGCCAATCTTGACAGCGAGGGGGTCCGGGGAGCTGTTTTTT. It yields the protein CASKPILTARGSGELFF.

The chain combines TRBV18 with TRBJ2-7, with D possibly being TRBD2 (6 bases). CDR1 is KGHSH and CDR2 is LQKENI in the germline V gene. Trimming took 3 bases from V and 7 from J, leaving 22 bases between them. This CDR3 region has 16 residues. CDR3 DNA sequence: TGTGCCAGCTCACCCAAAGATAAAGGGACTGCTGGAGAGCAGTACTTC. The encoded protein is CASSPKDKGTAGEQYF.

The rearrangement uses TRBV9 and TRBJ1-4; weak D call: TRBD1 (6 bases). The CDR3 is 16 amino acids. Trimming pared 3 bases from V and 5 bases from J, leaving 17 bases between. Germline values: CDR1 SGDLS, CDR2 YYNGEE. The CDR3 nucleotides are TGTGCCAGCAGCGCCAGGCCGGGACAAGAAAATGAAAAACTGTTTTTT. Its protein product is CASSARPGQENEKLFF. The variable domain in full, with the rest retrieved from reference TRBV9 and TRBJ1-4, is DSGVTQTPKHLITATGQRVTLRCSPRSGDLSVYWYQQSLDQGLQFLIQYYNGEERAKGNILERFSAQQFPDLHSELNLSSLELGDSALYFCASSARPGQENEKLFFGSGTQLSVL.

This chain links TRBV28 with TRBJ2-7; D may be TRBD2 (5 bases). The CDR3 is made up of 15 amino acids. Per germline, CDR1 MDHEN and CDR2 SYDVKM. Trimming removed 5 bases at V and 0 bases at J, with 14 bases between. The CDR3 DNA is TGTGCCAGCAGTCTAATCGGGATTTCCTCCTACGAGCAGTACTTC. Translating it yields CASSLIGISSYEQYF.

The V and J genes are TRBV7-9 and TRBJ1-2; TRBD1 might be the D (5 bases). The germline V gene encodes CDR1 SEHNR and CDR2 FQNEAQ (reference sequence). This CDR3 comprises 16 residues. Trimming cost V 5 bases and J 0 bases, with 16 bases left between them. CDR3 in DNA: TGTGCCAGCAGCCCGGGGGGGTGGATAGCTAACTATGGCTACACCTTC. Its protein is CASSPGGWIANYGYTF.

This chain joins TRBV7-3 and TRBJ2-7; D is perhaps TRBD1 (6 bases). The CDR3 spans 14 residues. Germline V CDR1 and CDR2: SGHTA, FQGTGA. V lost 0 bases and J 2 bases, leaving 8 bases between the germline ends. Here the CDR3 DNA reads TGTGCCAGCAGCTTAACTGGGGGCGCCTACGAGCAGTACTTC. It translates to CASSLTGGAYEQYF.

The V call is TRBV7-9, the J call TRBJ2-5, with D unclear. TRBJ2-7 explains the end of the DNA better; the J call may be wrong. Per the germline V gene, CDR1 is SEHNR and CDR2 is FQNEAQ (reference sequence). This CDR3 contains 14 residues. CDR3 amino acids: CASSLAGPLGEQYF. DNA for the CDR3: TGTGCCAGCAGCTTAGCTGGCCCCTTGGGCGAGCAGTACTTC.

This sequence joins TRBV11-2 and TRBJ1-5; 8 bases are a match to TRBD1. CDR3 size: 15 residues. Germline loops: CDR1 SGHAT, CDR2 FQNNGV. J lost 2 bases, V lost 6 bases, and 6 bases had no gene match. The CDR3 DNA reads TGTGCCAGCAGTCAGGGGGCCTGGGGCAATCAGCCCCAGCATTTT. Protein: CASSQGAWGNQPQHF. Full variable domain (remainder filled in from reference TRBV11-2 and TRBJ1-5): EAGVAQSPRYKIIEKRQSVAFWCNPISGHATLYWYQQILGQGPKLLIQFQNNGVVDDSQLPKDRFSAERLKGVDSTLKIQPAKLEDSAVYLCASSQGAWGNQPQHFGDGTRLSIL.